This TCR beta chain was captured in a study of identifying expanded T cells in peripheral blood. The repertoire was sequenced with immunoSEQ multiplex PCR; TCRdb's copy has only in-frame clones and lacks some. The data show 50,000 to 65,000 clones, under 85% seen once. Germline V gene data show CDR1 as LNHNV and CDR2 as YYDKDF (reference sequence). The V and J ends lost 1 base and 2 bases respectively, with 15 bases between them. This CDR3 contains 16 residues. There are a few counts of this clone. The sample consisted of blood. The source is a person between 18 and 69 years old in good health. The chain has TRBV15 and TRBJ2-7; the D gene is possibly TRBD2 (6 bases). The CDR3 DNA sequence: TGTGCCACCAGCAGAGCAGGAGGGCTAGCGACCTACGAGCAGTACTTC. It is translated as CATSRAGGLATYEQYF.